The TCR beta chain under discussion was sequenced for a study of TIL therapy for anti-PD-1-resistant metastatic lung cancer. The libraries were made with immunoSEQ v3. The protocol was immunoSEQ multiplex PCR, while the TCRdb copy is restricted to in-frame clones and leaves out a portion. The data show 20,000 to 25,000 clones, more than 60% seen once. Time point described: pre-treatment sample, taken before nivolumab and TIL therapy. Enrollment ran from 2017 to early 2020. The material was blood, obtained at baseline. The origin of this receptor is a person aged 25-80 years with non-small cell lung cancer.

The CDR3 here is CASTLTSPGSGTGELFF. CDR3 DNA sequence: TGCGCCAGCACCCTGACTAGTCCCGGTTCGGGCACCGGGGAGCTGTTTTTT. The V and J genes are TRBV10-2 and TRBJ2-2, with D perhaps TRBD2 (6 bases). The CDR3 consists of 17 residues. Per the germline V gene, CDR1 is WSHSY and CDR2 is SAAADI. V lost 7 bases and J 4 bases, leaving 22 bases between the germline ends.